This T cell receptor (beta chain) appears in the sequencing data of a study of vaccination and CD4 T cells after COVID-19. Points from the study as a whole: Early timepoints after natural infection were not analyzed in these convalescent patients.

With regard to this clonotype: Its antigen is not identified.

The sample's treatment: roughly ten-day PBMC culture with coronavirus spike peptide pools or control peptides (ViraFEST assay). The Oncomine TCR Beta short-read assay was applied to DNA of cultured CD4+ T cells. TCRdb processed the PCR reads anew with MiXCR; each CDR3 protein has one entry. The sample records about 4,500 distinct CDR3 sequences, over 40% being singletons. Trimming pared 6 bases from V and 4 bases from J, leaving 16 bases between. The germline V gene encodes CDR1 SNHLY and CDR2 FYNNEI. There are 15 residues in the CDR3. This receptor was obtained from a human donor who had recovered from COVID-19. The sample taken for sequencing was CD4+ T cells from blood, cultured in vitro. V gene TRBV2 combines with J gene TRBJ1-5; no reliable D call. This CDR3 is CASRVQAQTNQPQHF. CDR3 DNA: TGTGCCAGCAGAGTGCAGGCCCAAACTAATCAGCCCCAGCATTTT.